Listed here is a single T cell receptor beta chain. No antigen is known for it. This record belongs to a study of brain T cells in children with intractable seizures. General observations from the study: HCMV serostatus was not known, and viral specificity came from CDR3 similarity only.

Sequencing was limited to surgery cases with top T cell transcript signatures in brain tissue. TCRdb's table, derived via immunoSEQ multiplex PCR, lists solely in-frame clones and lacks some. The sample gives approximately 3,900 clones, about three quarters of which show up once; 50% is in the top ten. From germline, CDR1 is MGHRA and CDR2 YSYEKL. The CDR3 contains 18 residues. Trimming shortened V by 0 bases and J by 5 bases, and 22 bases separated the two germline ends. Sequences were derived from resected brain tissue, sampled at surgery. The chain is built from TRBV4-1 and TRBJ2-5; possibly TRBD2 for D (6 bases). The sequence was collected from a girl aged 2 to 9 with Rasmussen encephalitis and intractable seizures. CDR3 nucleotides: TGCGCCAGCAGCCAAGATCCCCCGGCGGGGAGGCAATGGGAGACCCAGTACTTC. Its protein is CASSQDPPAGRQWETQYF.